The T cell receptor beta chain described here comes from a study of vaccination and CD4 T cells after COVID-19. Treatment here: approximately 11-day PBMC culture with coronavirus spike peptide pools or control peptides (ViraFEST assay). Cultured CD4+ T-cell DNA underwent Oncomine TCR Beta short-read sequencing. TCRdb called the PCR reads again in MiXCR, with one record for every CDR3 protein. The data contain roughly 10,000 distinct CDR3 sequences, approximately 28% of them singletons. Regarding this clonotype: The antigen is not known.

The CDR3 runs to 15 residues. Trimming removed 0 bases from V and 9 bases from J; junction bases left unmatched: 6. Germline values: CDR1 LGHNA, CDR2 YNFKEQ. Sequenced material: CD4+ T cells from blood, cultured in vitro, taken after SARS-CoV-2 vaccination. The J gene is TRBJ2-1, the V gene TRBV4-2, with 9 bases aligning to TRBD2. The sequence was obtained from a human donor who had recovered from COVID-19. CDR3 region: CASSQEGAGGGEQFF. DNA of the CDR3: TGTGCCAGCAGCCAAGAAGGGGCGGGAGGGGGTGAGCAGTTCTTC.